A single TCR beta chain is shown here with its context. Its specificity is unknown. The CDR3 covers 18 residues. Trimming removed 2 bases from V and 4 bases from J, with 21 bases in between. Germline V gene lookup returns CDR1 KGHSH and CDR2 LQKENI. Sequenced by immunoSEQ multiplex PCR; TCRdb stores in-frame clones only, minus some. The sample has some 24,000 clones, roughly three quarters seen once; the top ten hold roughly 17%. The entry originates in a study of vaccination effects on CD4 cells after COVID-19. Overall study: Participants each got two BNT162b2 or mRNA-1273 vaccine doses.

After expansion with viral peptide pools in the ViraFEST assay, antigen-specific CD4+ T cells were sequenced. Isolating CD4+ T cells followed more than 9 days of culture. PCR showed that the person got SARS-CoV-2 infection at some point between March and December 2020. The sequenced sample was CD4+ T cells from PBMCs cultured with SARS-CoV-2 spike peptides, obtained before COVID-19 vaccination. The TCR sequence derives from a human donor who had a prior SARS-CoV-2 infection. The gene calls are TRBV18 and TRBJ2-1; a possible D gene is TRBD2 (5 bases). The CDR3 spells CASSPSTLMGSFYNEQFF. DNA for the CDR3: TGTGCCAGCTCACCATCAACGCTCATGGGGAGTTTTTACAATGAGCAGTTCTTC.